This TCR beta chain derives from a study of human T cells and chemical hapten exposure. In TCRdb, the RACE reads were re-called with MiXCR into one record per CDR3 protein. The sample has approximately 320,000 distinct CDR3 sequences, around 5% seen once. Germline-derived CDR1 and CDR2 are SNHLY and FYNNEI. This CDR3 spans 15 amino acids. Deletions cut 8 bases from V and 5 bases from J, with 21 bases between. Time point described: pre-sensitization, week 0. Treatment defined: therapeutic diphenylcyclopropenone sensitization with weekly scalp DPC. The rearrangement uses TRBV2 and TRBJ1-1; a possible D gene is TRBD1 (5 bases). This receptor was obtained from a woman between 18 and 30 years old with alopecia areata. Some clones in this sample may be carry-over from other donors' samples. The material sequenced was whole blood, taken in connection with sensitization to the hapten diphenylcyclopropenone (DPC). DNA for the CDR3: TGTGCCAGCCACCCCCCGGGGCCCACGGGTACTGAAGCTTTCTTT. It translates to CASHPPGPTGTEAFF. Full variable domain (remainder filled in from reference TRBV2 and TRBJ1-1): EPEVTQTPSHQVTQMGQEVILRCVPISNHLYFYWYRQILGQKVEFLVSFYNNEISEKSEIFDDQFSVERPDGSNFTLKIRSTKLEDSAMYFCASHPPGPTGTEAFFGQGTRLTVV.